One and the same sample provided the 21 T cell receptor beta chains below, sequenced in a study of neurological immune-mediated disorders. Using its own MiXCR run on the 5' RACE reads, TCRdb lists one record per CDR3 protein. The sample has about 65,000 distinct CDR3 sequences; around 4% are singletons. The specimen sequenced was PBMCs. The receptors shown here come from a man aged 45 to 65 with multiple sclerosis.

In its sample, this clonotype was seen many times. The chain combines TRBV5-1 with TRBJ1-1; D unresolved. With 2 bases removed from V and 1 base from J, the gap between germline ends came to 15 bases. The CDR3 runs to 16 residues. Germline V CDR1 and CDR2: SGHRS, YFSETQ. The CDR3 nucleotides read TGCGCCAGCAGCTTCCGACGGGAGTTACGGAACACTGAAGCTTTCTTT. It is translated as CASSFRRELRNTEAFF.

This clonotype was seen ten or more times. The chain links TRBV4-3 to TRBJ2-1; the D gene is possibly TRBD1 (5 bases). Trimming left V 0 bases short and J 5 bases short, with 14 bases between. The CDR3 covers 16 residues. Looked up from germline, CDR1 is LGHNA and CDR2 is YSLEER. CDR3 bases: TGCGCCAGCAGCCAAGAGCAGGGTGGATGGCACAATGAGCAGTTCTTC. Translating gives CASSQEQGGWHNEQFF.

This clonotype showed up many times. The chain links TRBV10-3 to TRBJ2-3; 7 bases map to TRBD1. CDR1 is ENHRY, CDR2 SYGVKD, per germline. Germline trimming cut 7 bases from V and 4 bases from J; bases unmatched to any gene: 8. The CDR3 runs 14 residues. The DNA for the CDR3 is TGTGCCATCACCGGGACAGCGGCGGCAGATACGCAGTATTTT. Translating it yields CAITGTAAADTQYF.

This clonotype appeared many times. The genes are TRBV5-6 and TRBJ1-2; D remains ambiguous. The V gene lost 2 bases and the J gene lost 1 base, with 9 bases spanning the gap. Germline-derived CDR1 and CDR2 are SGHDT and YYEEEE. There are 14 residues in the CDR3. CDR3 protein: CASSFSSFNYGYTF. Written as DNA, the CDR3 is TGTGCCAGCAGCTTTTCTTCTTTTAACTATGGCTACACCTTC.

This clonotype came up many times. The V and J genes are TRBV9 and TRBJ2-7; perhaps TRBD1 as D (5 bases). The ends were cut back, 0 bases at V and 4 bases at J, with 11 bases in the middle. Germline V gene sequence: CDR1 SGDLS, CDR2 YYNGEE. This CDR3 is built from 14 residues. CDR3 DNA sequence: TGTGCCAGCAGCGTAGGGGTAGGGGCGTACGAGCAGTACTTC. Protein product: CASSVGVGAYEQYF.

This clonotype showed up many times. V usage is TRBV20-1 and J usage is TRBJ1-3; D perhaps matches TRBD1 (5 bases). The ends were cut back, 2 bases at V and 0 bases at J, with 14 bases in the middle. Germline V gene sequence: CDR1 DFQATT, CDR2 SNEGSKA (reference sequence). This CDR3 spans 16 amino acids. CDR3 loop: CSARPRGFTSGNTIYF. CDR3 nucleotides: TGCAGTGCTAGACCAAGGGGCTTTACCTCTGGAAACACCATATATTTT.

In its sample, this clonotype was seen many times. V usage is TRBV5-1 and J usage is TRBJ2-2; 7 bases map to TRBD1. Germline V gene sequence: CDR1 SGHRS, CDR2 YFSETQ. The junction had 9 bases not matched to a gene; V was cut back by 4 bases and J by 0 bases. The CDR3 has 17 residues. Written as DNA, the CDR3 is TGCGCCAGCAGCGCGCAGCCGACAGGGTCGAACACCGGGGAGCTGTTTTTT. Encoded protein: CASSAQPTGSNTGELFF.

This clonotype appeared many times. This rearrangement joins TRBV28 to TRBJ2-7; 7 bases map to TRBD1. V lost 1 base to trimming and J lost 3 bases; unmatched junction nucleotides: 3. CDR1 and CDR2 from the germline V gene are MDHEN and SYDVKM. The CDR3 length is 14 residues. In nucleotides, the CDR3 is TGTGCCAGCAGTTTATTACGACAGGGCTACGAGCAGTACGTC. It specifies CASSLLRQGYEQYV.

This clonotype was counted at least ten times. The V gene is TRBV2, the J gene TRBJ2-3, with 16 nucleotides matching TRBD2. Trimming cost V 6 bases and J 10 bases; bases outside gene matches: 4. The CDR3 is made up of 14 amino acids. Germline CDR1 is SNHLY and CDR2 is FYNNEI. CDR3 DNA sequence: TGTGCCAGCAGGCAGGGGACTAGCGGGGGGGCGCAGTATTTT. This codes for CASRQGTSGGAQYF.

This clonotype was found many times. V is TRBV20-1 and J is TRBJ2-3, with 8 bases fitting TRBD1. The CDR3 length is 16 residues. V was clipped by 0 bases and J by 1 base; unmatched bases: 6. CDR1 and CDR2 (germline): DFQATT, SNEGSKA (reference sequence). This CDR3 is CSARELGQGGTDTQYF. CDR3 coding DNA: TGCAGTGCTAGAGAACTAGGACAGGGTGGCACAGATACGCAGTATTTT.

As regards this clonotype: This sequence may be a read error, since a much larger clone differs from it by one base. The CDR3 end shows no conserved phenylalanine or tryptophan, and so a read error is likely. The chain joins TRBV27 to TRBJ1-2; D might be TRBD1 (5 bases). The CDR3 totals 15 residues. Germline V lookup: CDR1 MNHEY, CDR2 SMNVEV (reference sequence). Trimming shortened V by 6 bases and J by 4 bases, and 18 bases separated the two germline ends. CDR3 loop: CASRPLLGGGYGYTI. CDR3 nucleotides: TGTGCCAGCAGGCCTCTCCTGGGGGGAGGCTATGGCTACACCATC.

This clonotype was picked up many times. The genes are TRBV19 and TRBJ1-5; D is possibly TRBD1 (6 bases). CDR3 length equals 14 residues. Germline loops: CDR1 LNHDA, CDR2 SQIVND (reference sequence). V lost 5 bases and J 3 bases, leaving 11 bases between the germline ends. The CDR3 spells CASSVWGPNQPQHF. In nucleotides, the CDR3 is TGTGCCAGTAGTGTGTGGGGGCCCAATCAGCCCCAGCATTTT.

This clonotype was detected ten times or more. The rearrangement joins TRBV15 to TRBJ2-1, with 8 nucleotides matching TRBD2. Germline CDR1 LNHNV, CDR2 YYDKDF (reference sequence). V lost 4 bases and J lost 0; bases outside the gene matches: 2. The length of the CDR3 is 15 residues. CDR3 loop: CATSKSGGSYNEQFF. The CDR3 nucleotides are TGTGCCACCAGCAAAAGCGGGGGCTCCTACAATGAGCAGTTCTTC. Complete variable domain (other parts from reference TRBV15 and TRBJ2-1): DAMVIQNPRYQVTQFGKPVTLSCSQTLNHNVMYWYQQKSSQAPKLLFHYYDKDFNNEADTPDNFQSRRPNTSFCFLDIRSPGLGDTAMYLCATSKSGGSYNEQFFGPGTRLTVL.

This clonotype was counted many times. The chain couples TRBV7-8 to TRBJ1-5, with D unclear. Trimming removed 5 bases from V and 0 bases from J, with 5 bases in between. This CDR3 is built from 13 residues. Per germline, CDR1 SGHVS and CDR2 FQNEAQ. CDR3 sequence: CASSIHSNQPQHF. CDR3 DNA: TGTGCCAGCAGCATACATAGCAATCAGCCCCAGCATTTT.

The sample holds many counts of this clonotype. The rearrangement uses TRBV5-6 and TRBJ1-4, with a possible D match to TRBD1 (5 bases). The germline gives CDR1 SGHDT, CDR2 YYEEEE. The CDR3 loop spans 15 amino acids. The V end was cut by 4 bases, the J end by 8 bases, with 18 bases between. The chain's CDR3 is CASSGRAGVGEKLFF. Here the CDR3 DNA reads TGTGCCAGCAGCGGGCGGGCGGGGGTAGGCGAAAAACTGTTTTTT.

This clonotype was detected ten times or more. The chain employs TRBV7-2 and TRBJ2-7; D gene ambiguous. Per the germline V gene, CDR1 is SGHTA and CDR2 is FQGNSA. Trimming cost V 5 bases and J 1 base, with 9 bases left between them. The CDR3 is 13 residues long. The CDR3 loop is CASSTVRSYEQYF. The CDR3 DNA follows: TGTGCCAGCAGCACAGTTAGGTCCTACGAGCAGTACTTC.

This clonotype was counted ten times or more. CDR3 residues: CASSSGQGGKPQHF. The CDR3 nucleotides are TGTGCCAGCAGCTCAGGACAGGGGGGAAAGCCCCAGCATTTT. The V call is TRBV7-2, the J call TRBJ1-5; 10 bases map to TRBD1. Trimming cost V 4 bases and J 8 bases; bases outside gene matches: 5. CDR3 length: 14 residues. The germline V gene encodes CDR1 SGHTA and CDR2 FQGNSA.

This chain joins TRBV10-3 and TRBJ2-7; TRBD2 matches 11 bases. The CDR3 is 14 residues long. Germline loops: CDR1 ENHRY, CDR2 SYGVKD. With 4 bases clipped from V and 6 bases from J, the junction kept 5 bases outside the gene matches. The CDR3 DNA follows: TGTGCCATCAGTGTTGGGACTAGCGGTAGCGAGCAGTACTTC. Encoded protein: CAISVGTSGSEQYF.

This clonotype came up many times. The chain has TRBV4-1 and TRBJ2-5, with a possible D match to TRBD2 (5 bases). Between the trimmed V and J ends, which lost 0 bases and 1 base, there was a span of 15 bases. CDR3 length equals 17 residues. From germline, CDR1 is MGHRA and CDR2 YSYEKL. This chain's CDR3 is CASSQDRGAEIQETQYF. The CDR3 bases are TGCGCCAGCAGCCAAGATCGAGGAGCGGAGATCCAAGAGACCCAGTACTTC.

This clonotype was seen many times. V usage is TRBV20-1 and J usage is TRBJ1-2, with unresolved D. Per germline, CDR1 DFQATT and CDR2 SNEGSKA (reference sequence). V gave up 0 bases and J gave up 6 bases, with 11 bases separating them. This CDR3 region has 13 residues. The CDR3: CSARDTTPHGYTF. CDR3 DNA sequence: TGCAGTGCTAGAGATACAACCCCCCATGGCTACACCTTC.

This clonotype was seen ten or more times. The rearrangement joins TRBV7-8 to TRBJ2-3; 9 bases agree with TRBD1. The CDR3 is made up of 16 amino acids. V shed 5 bases, J shed 6 bases, and the junction held 12 bases outside the gene matches. The germline gives CDR1 SGHVS, CDR2 FQNEAQ. The CDR3 DNA follows: TGTGCCAGCAGCCCTAGGCCGGGACAGGGTGTTGATACGCAGTATTTT. Residues: CASSPRPGQGVDTQYF.